The 9 T cell receptor beta chains given below trace back to one sample, sequenced in a study of a mutant IDH1 vaccine in newly diagnosed glioma. These receptors' antigens are unknown. The time point is: week 35, safety follow-up. The investigators gave 300 ug of mutant IDH1 20-mer peptide in each vaccine dose, together with topical imiquimod. Clones were read by immunoSEQ multiplex PCR, and TCRdb kept only the in-frame ones, dropping some. The table records 45,000 to 55,000 clones, approximately 79% of them present only once. Here the sequenced sample was PBMCs, taken from a glioma patient whose treatment included an IDH1 peptide vaccine. The receptors come from a middle-aged man with glioma.

In its sample, this clone was seen once. J is TRBJ2-1 and V is TRBV19; TRBD2 agrees at 7 bases. Germline lookup yields CDR1 LNHDA and CDR2 SQIVND (reference sequence). CDR3 length: 17 amino acids. V shed 4 bases, J shed 6 bases, and the junction held 15 bases outside the gene matches. The CDR3 nucleotides read TGTGCCAGTAGTACCCCAGCGTGGGAGGGACGGGGCAATGAGCAGTTCTTC. It specifies CASSTPAWEGRGNEQFF.

The V gene is TRBV7-2, the J gene TRBJ1-4, with 9 bases lining up with TRBD1. There are 14 residues in the CDR3. V was pared by 0 bases and J by 8 bases, with 1 base of the junction left unmatched. The germline V gene has CDR1 SGHTA and CDR2 FQGNSA. CDR3 loop: CASSLAGTGEKLFF. The CDR3 coding sequence is TGTGCCAGCAGCTTAGCGGGGACAGGGGAAAAACTGTTTTTT.

This clone was seen once. This sequence joins TRBV9 and TRBJ2-3, with D perhaps being TRBD1 or TRBD2 (6 bases each). Trimming stripped 3 bases from V and 1 base from J, with 9 bases between. CDR1 SGDLS and CDR2 YYNGEE come from the germline V gene. This CDR3 has 14 residues. The CDR3 loop reads CASSAGAGTDTQYF. The CDR3 DNA sequence: TGTGCCAGCAGCGCGGGGGCGGGCACAGATACGCAGTATTTT.

J is TRBJ2-7 and V is TRBV14; the D is unclear. Between the trimmed V and J ends, which lost 1 base and 2 bases, there was a span of 12 bases. This CDR3 spans 15 amino acids. Germline CDR1 reads SGHDN; CDR2 reads FVKESK. In DNA, the CDR3 is TGTGCCAGCAGCCAAGGAGCGTACTCTCCCTACGAGCAGTACTTC. Its protein is CASSQGAYSPYEQYF.

J is TRBJ2-2 and V is TRBV30, with D perhaps assigned TRBD1 or TRBD2 (6 bases each). Germline V gene lookup returns CDR1 GTSNPN and CDR2 SVGIG (reference sequence). This CDR3 region has 15 residues. V was cut by 3 bases and J by 2 bases, with 13 bases left in between. CDR3 amino acids: CAWRGGSINTGELFF. The CDR3 DNA reads as TGTGCCTGGAGGGGGGGCTCAATTAACACCGGGGAGCTGTTTTTT.

The genes are TRBV10-3 and TRBJ2-5; D tentatively fits TRBD1 or TRBD2 (5 bases each). Trimming stripped 6 bases from V and 5 bases from J, with 10 bases between. The CDR3 runs to 12 residues. Germline CDR1 is ENHRY and CDR2 is SYGVKD. The CDR3 coding sequence is TGTGCCATCAGGGGGACCGGGGAGACCCAGTACTTC. This codes for CAIRGTGETQYF.

This clone was detected only a few times. This chain connects TRBV19 to TRBJ1-5; a weak D match, TRBD1 (6 bases). Trimming removed 3 bases at V and 9 bases at J, with 18 bases between. This CDR3 is 15 amino acids long. Germline V gene data show CDR1 as LNHDA and CDR2 as SQIVND (reference sequence). The CDR3 nucleotides read TGTGCCAGTAGTATTGACTCCGGGACATTTCGGCCCCAGCATTTT. Amino acid sequence: CASSIDSGTFRPQHF. Full variable domain (outside the CDR3, taken from reference TRBV19 and TRBJ1-5): DGGITQSPKYLFRKEGQNVTLSCEQNLNHDAMYWYRQDPGQGLRLIYYSQIVNDFQKGDIAEGYSVSREKKESFPLTVTSAQKNPTAFYLCASSIDSGTFRPQHFGDGTRLSIL.

This sequence joins TRBV2 and TRBJ1-2; 7 bases align to TRBD1. J lost 8 bases, V lost 7 bases, and 13 bases had no gene match. The CDR3 spans 14 residues. Germline V gene lookup returns CDR1 SNHLY and CDR2 FYNNEI. Written as DNA, the CDR3 is TGTGCCAGCAAGGCAGACAGGGATATAGGGGGCTACACCTTC. As protein: CASKADRDIGGYTF.

The genes are TRBV16 and TRBJ1-1; the D gene is possibly TRBD1 (6 bases). The CDR3 has 15 amino acids. The germline CDR1 and CDR2 sequences are KGHSY and FQNENV. V lost 3 bases, J lost 4 bases, and 15 bases lay in between. This CDR3 is CASSQKGGSGTEAFF. The CDR3, as DNA: TGTGCCAGCAGCCAGAAAGGGGGGTCTGGCACTGAAGCTTTCTTT.